This is a list of T cell receptor beta chains from one sample in a study of blood T cell repertoires in COVID-19. Here immunoSEQ multiplex PCR was the method, and the copy in TCRdb shows in-frame clones only, minus some. Of about 200,000 clones in the sample, roughly 85% are singletons; the top ten hold 4.8%. The sequencing sample was made of PBMCs or T cells enriched from blood (not recorded which). The receptor source for this set is a woman between 50 and 59 years old who had been exposed to COVID-19. Each CDR3 is given with its conserved first and last residue. The order of the fields is V gene, CDR3 protein.

>TRBV15
CATSRQGNTDTQYF
>TRBV28
CASSLISYEQYF
>TRBV18
CASSPSRNDKNIQYF
>TRBV9
CASSPSGGLGFEQFF
>TRBV12-3/TRBV12-4
CASRASGGYEQYF
>TRBV4-1
CASSQWGGGREQFF
>TRBV11-2
CASSDFEGGETQYF
>TRBV18
CASSPEGTDEQFF
>TRBV6-6
CASTVGGAGQPQHF
>TRBV18
CASSDEIRTDTQYF
>TRBV24-1
CATSDSLSTGIYEQYF
>TRBV7-9
CASRPTGGGSTGELFF
>TRBV5-1
CASSLGGGNQPQHF
>TRBV6-1
CASSSLELSEQYF
>TRBV11-3
CASSFGGSNHEQFF
>TRBV6-2/TRBV6-3
CASSLTTGVTEAFF
>TRBV7-2
CASSLKREQPQHF
>TRBV5-1
CASRETGFWTDTQYF
>TRBV12-3/TRBV12-4
CASSLSVETQYF
>TRBV3-1/TRBV3-2
CASSRNPGTSPSSYNSPLHF
>TRBV11-2
CASSLGAIEGQYF
>TRBV28
CASLEPNQPQHF
>TRBV11-2
CASSSNFQGLANYGYTF
>TRBV27
CASSSQGDGSEAFF
>TRBV4-1
CASSQEGLADTQYF
>TRBV5-1
CASSPIQVSNTEAFF
>TRBV7-9
CASSLVGLRGGETQYF
>TRBV5-1
CASSLGSGQETQYF
>TRBV4-1
CASSLQQGGVTEAFF
>TRBV5-1
CASSPGQGPSTDTQYF
>TRBV4-2
CASSQVRGFSGNTIYF
>TRBV7-2
CASSRDRTNYGYTF
>TRBV23-1
CASSQSVQGTNTEAFF
>TRBV16
CASSRRTGSSGGYTF
>TRBV29-1
CSVPDSSAKNIQYF
>TRBV11-2
CASSLQAGLSGNTIYF
>TRBV9
CASSAPQGLNYGYTF
>TRBV19
CASSIEVNSNQPQHF
>TRBV15
CATSRETGEMNEKLFF
>TRBV5-1
CASRLSSGTEAFF
>TRBV11-1
CASSLGYLGGAGELFF
>TRBV9
CASSLGLAGVETQYF
>TRBV6-4
CASSGEGGSPLHF
>TRBV19
CASSIGQIYGYTF
>TRBV5-5
CASSLGVGTASRGAQHF
>TRBV10-3
CAISDVRQRTEAFF
>TRBV6-1
CASSETSGTANTEAFF
>TRBV19
CASSIGTSFYGYTF
>TRBV5-8
CASSLRGGNTEAFF
>TRBV7-2
CASSLDTSLEAFF
>TRBV27
CASSLRGERGKLFF